These T cell receptor beta chains were read from a single sample in a study of blood T cell repertoires in COVID-19. TCRdb's table, derived via immunoSEQ multiplex PCR, lists solely in-frame clones and lacks some. Of fewer than 90,000 clones in the sample, about 90% were seen once. The specimen sequenced was peripheral blood. Every receptor here comes from a male donor with acute or convalescent COVID-19. Each CDR3 is given with its conserved first and last residue.

cdr3_aa: CAWSVAGNNEKLFF
v_call: TRBV30

cdr3_aa: CASSESIGWASRETQYF
v_call: TRBV10-2

cdr3_aa: CASSLLFGSGGANTGELFF
v_call: TRBV5-5

cdr3_aa: CAWSVTGADYEQYF
v_call: TRBV30

cdr3_aa: CASSLTGLGGYTF
v_call: TRBV5-8

cdr3_aa: CASSSRGGAFEQYF
v_call: TRBV6-5

cdr3_aa: CASSYGGANYEQYF
v_call: TRBV6-5

cdr3_aa: CASSYYTEAFF
v_call: TRBV4-1

cdr3_aa: CASSLGLAGGNSPLHF
v_call: TRBV7-6

cdr3_aa: CASSQLTPSTVYEQYF
v_call: TRBV4-1

cdr3_aa: CASSERPKGRQGNTEAFF
v_call: TRBV25-1

cdr3_aa: CASTKSLAGPGELFF
v_call: TRBV19

cdr3_aa: CASSLGQGVYEQYF
v_call: TRBV19

cdr3_aa: CATSRDVEGAFF
v_call: TRBV15

cdr3_aa: CASSPRGYGYTF
v_call: TRBV6-5

cdr3_aa: CATTLTQYNSPLHF
v_call: TRBV6-6

cdr3_aa: CASTNTNTGELFF
v_call: TRBV19

cdr3_aa: CASSVRQGIDGYTF
v_call: TRBV2

cdr3_aa: CASSPLTGELTDTQYF
v_call: TRBV28

cdr3_aa: CASSLSGGPGGGTEAFF
v_call: TRBV27

cdr3_aa: CASSQEGTGVNEKLFF
v_call: TRBV4-1

cdr3_aa: CASSPRHEKNEKLFF
v_call: TRBV19

cdr3_aa: CASSLVPRNTEAFF
v_call: TRBV11-2

cdr3_aa: CASSLGGQGAGGYTF
v_call: TRBV27